This TCR beta chain appears in the sequencing data of a study of OX40 agonist ivuxolimab in advanced cancers. About the research overall: Patients were around 83% male with ages roughly 20 to 90, mean 60. A partial response was reached by three patients: one with hepatocellular carcinoma and two with cutaneous melanoma.

Study outcomes and limitations: Certain nonresponders likewise exhibited a low normalized T-cell clonal expansion.

From germline, CDR1 is KGHSH and CDR2 LQKENI. CDR3 length: 13 amino acids. With 2 bases removed from V and 2 bases from J, the gap between germline ends came to 7 bases. Assay: immunoSEQ multiplex PCR; the TCRdb copy retains only in-frame clones and omits some. The table records more than 85,000 clones, less than 95% of them present only once. Turning to this clone: Antigen: not known.

The V call is TRBV18, the J call TRBJ2-7, with unresolved D. The specimen comprised CD4+ or CD8+ T cells sorted from blood, sampled in a trial of the OX40 agonist ivuxolimab. This TCR was recovered from an adult with an advanced solid tumor such as melanoma, head and neck, liver or kidney cancer. Here the CDR3 reads CASSPVRTYEQYF. CDR3 in DNA: TGTGCCAGCTCACCAGTCAGAACCTACGAGCAGTACTTC.